Each of the 26 T cell receptor beta chains below was sequenced from the same sample in a study of blood T cells in healthy people across ages. Primers used in a second PCR of roughly 6 to 11 cycles were a sample-barcoded 5' primer and a J-beta primer mix. TCRdb recomputed calls from the 5' RACE reads with MiXCR, one row per CDR3 protein. Of 1.5 million to 1.9 million distinct CDR3 sequences listed, 35% to 45% are singletons. The sequenced sample was blood. The receptors shown here come from a young woman in good health.

The J gene is TRBJ2-7, the V gene TRBV27; TRBD2 is a possible D gene (6 bases). Trimming left V 8 bases short and J 1 base short, with 12 bases between. The CDR3 totals 13 residues. Looked up from germline, CDR1 is MNHEY and CDR2 is SMNVEV (reference sequence). CDR3 bases: TGTGCCAGCGGGGAGGCTGCTTCCTACGAGCAGTACTTC. Translated: CASGEAASYEQYF.

Only a few counts were recorded for this clonotype. The chain uses TRBV7-8 and TRBJ2-1; 7 bases are shared with TRBD1. The length of the CDR3 is 14 residues. V shed 5 bases and J 5 bases; nucleotides not matched to a gene: 6. The germline CDR1 and CDR2 sequences are SGHVS and FQNEAQ. The DNA for the CDR3 is TGTGCCAGCAGCGTGGGACAGCGCCACAATGAGCAGTTCTTC. The encoded protein is CASSVGQRHNEQFF. Full variable domain (outside the CDR3, taken from reference TRBV7-8 and TRBJ2-1): GAGVSQSPRYKVAKRGQDVALRCDPISGHVSLFWYQQALGQGPEFLTYFQNEAQLDKSGLPSDRFFAERPEGSVSTLKIQRTQQEDSAVYLCASSVGQRHNEQFFGPGTRLTVL.

There are a few counts of this clonotype. The genes are TRBV12-5 and TRBJ2-1; no definite D call. Germline V gives CDR1 LGHNT, CDR2 FRNRAP. Trimming left V 7 bases short and J 0 bases short, with 16 bases between. This CDR3 contains 16 residues. CDR3 residues: CASATGFRSSYNEQFF. The CDR3 nucleotides read TGTGCTAGTGCCACCGGCTTCCGGAGCTCCTACAATGAGCAGTTCTTC.

The chain joins TRBV27 to TRBJ2-7; 8 bases are a match to TRBD2. This CDR3 is built from 15 residues. CDR1 is MNHEY, CDR2 SMNVEV, per germline (reference sequence). After removal of 5 bases from V and 0 bases from J, the junction contained 6 bases not matched to a gene. CDR3 DNA: TGTGCCAGCAGTCCGTCACTAGCGGACTCCTACGAGCAGTACTTC. Protein product: CASSPSLADSYEQYF.

The chain recombines TRBV20-1 with TRBJ1-2; possible D gene TRBD1, 6 bases. V dropped 4 bases and J dropped 4 bases, with 16 bases sitting between them. CDR3 size: 14 residues. In germline, CDR1 is DFQATT, CDR2 SNEGSKA (reference sequence). The CDR3 loop is CSATRREGGYGYTF. CDR3 nucleotide sequence: TGCAGTGCTACCCGACGGGAAGGGGGCTATGGCTACACCTTC.

The rearrangement joins TRBV12-3 or TRBV12-4 to TRBJ2-1; D is uncertain. CDR3 length: 16 amino acids. V was cut by 5 bases and J by 5 bases, with 19 bases left in between. In DNA form, the CDR3 reads TGTGCCAGCAGTCCCCGGCTAGTAGGGTTCCACAATGAGCAGTTCTTC. Translation gives CASSPRLVGFHNEQFF.

The chain recombines TRBV12-3 or TRBV12-4 with TRBJ2-7; 12 bases agree with TRBD2. Trimming at V came to 5 bases and at J to 4 bases, leaving 9 bases not matched to a gene. The CDR3 has 16 amino acids. CDR3 coding DNA: TGTGCCAGCAGTCACTCTAGCGGGAGGGCCAGTTACGAGCAGTACTTC. Translating gives CASSHSSGRASYEQYF.

The chain uses TRBV5-1 and TRBJ2-7; 8 nucleotides line up with TRBD2. The V and J ends lost 4 bases and 3 bases, in that order; junction bases with no gene match: 18. Germline V gene lookup returns CDR1 SGHRS and CDR2 YFSETQ. The CDR3 runs to 18 residues. The CDR3 bases are TGCGCCAGCAGCCCACGACTAGCGACGACCCTGCGGGACTACGAGCAGTACTTC. Its translation is CASSPRLATTLRDYEQYF.

The chain combines TRBV3-1 with TRBJ2-1, with 7 positions matching TRBD2. Germline values: CDR1 LGHDT, CDR2 YNNKEL (reference sequence). CDR3 length: 16 residues. Unmatched junction bases numbered 11, after V lost 1 base and J lost 8 bases. CDR3 sequence reads: CASSQGAGAVGDEQFF. In DNA, the CDR3 is TGTGCCAGCAGCCAAGGCGCGGGAGCGGTCGGCGATGAGCAGTTCTTC.

The rearrangement links TRBV5-6 to TRBJ2-2; D unresolved. Per germline, CDR1 SGHDT and CDR2 YYEEEE. V was shortened by 4 bases and J by 1 base, with 17 bases between the two germline ends. This CDR3 is 17 amino acids long. CDR3 in amino acids: CASSPAGRMMNTGELFF. The CDR3 DNA sequence: TGTGCCAGCAGCCCCGCAGGAAGAATGATGAACACCGGGGAGCTGTTTTTT.

Note on this clonotype: One end of the junction does not line up with germline, which may come from a read error. V usage is TRBV7-2 and J usage is TRBJ2-1, with a weak D call TRBD2 (5 bases). The CDR3 loop spans 17 amino acids. The germline gives CDR1 SGHTA, CDR2 FQGNSA. This chain's CDR3 is CASSLALEDTSDNEQFF. The CDR3, as DNA: TGTGCCAGCAGCTTAGCGCTGGAGGATACCTCCGACAATGAGCAGTTCTTC.

With respect to this clonotype: A read error may account for a junction end that differs from germline. The chain couples TRBV27 to TRBJ2-7; D gene uncertain. Looked up from germline, CDR1 is MNHEY and CDR2 is SMNVEV (reference sequence). This CDR3 is 12 amino acids long. In DNA, the CDR3 is TGTGCCAGCAGTTTATCCCACTACGATCAGTACTTC. Translation gives CASSLSHYDQYF.

The V gene is TRBV11-3, the J gene TRBJ2-5, with TRBD2 identical over 12 bases. The end of the DNA is better explained by TRBJ2-7, so the J call may be wrong. Germline V lookup: CDR1 SGHNT, CDR2 YENEEA. This CDR3 has 16 residues. The CDR3 DNA reads as TGTGCCAGCAGCTTCGGACTAGCGGGAAGGAGGGGCGAGCAGTACTTC. This sequence encodes CASSFGLAGRRGEQYF.

This clonotype was seen only a few times. The chain combines TRBV6-5 with TRBJ1-1; a possible D gene is TRBD1 (6 bases). Germline V lookup: CDR1 MNHEY, CDR2 SVGAGI. V lost 2 bases and J lost 6, with 10 bases in between. This CDR3 contains 13 residues. CDR3 nucleotides: TGTGCCAGCAGTTACCAACAGGGCTCTGAAGCTTTCTTT. Its protein is CASSYQQGSEAFF.

This clonotype was observed a handful of times. A much larger clone sits a single nucleotide away, making a read error possible. The CDR3 is CASSLSRASSYNEQYF. In nucleotides, the CDR3 is TGTGCCAGCAGCTTGTCGCGGGCTAGCTCCTACAATGAGCAGTACTTC. The V and J genes are TRBV5-6 and TRBJ2-1; D possibly corresponds to TRBD2 (5 bases). The J call is uncertain, as TRBJ2-7 better fits the DNA end. The germline V gene has CDR1 SGHDT and CDR2 YYEEEE. This CDR3 is 16 amino acids long.

This clonotype was recorded only once. J is TRBJ2-1 and V is TRBV30; the D is unclear. The CDR3 runs 11 residues. Trimming took 1 base from V and 10 from J, leaving 8 bases between them. CDR1 GTSNPN and CDR2 SVGIG come from the germline V gene (reference sequence). The CDR3 nucleotides read TGTGCCTGGAGTGCAAACATGGAGCAGTTCTTC. Protein: CAWSANMEQFF.

The genes are TRBV5-1 and TRBJ1-1, with D perhaps TRBD1 (5 bases). V gave up 3 bases and J gave up 5 bases, with 14 bases separating them. Germline V gene sequence: CDR1 SGHRS, CDR2 YFSETQ. The CDR3 totals 14 residues. The chain's CDR3 is CASSSRDWSTEAFF. As DNA, the CDR3 is TGCGCCAGCAGCTCCAGGGATTGGAGTACTGAAGCTTTCTTT.

This clonotype was detected many times. The V and J genes are TRBV29-1 and TRBJ1-2; weak D call: TRBD1 (5 bases). This CDR3 contains 12 residues. Germline values: CDR1 SQVTM, CDR2 ANQGSEA. V dropped 1 base and J dropped 4 bases, with 7 bases sitting between them. The CDR3 nucleotides are TGCAGCGTTGAAGGGCAGGGCTATGGCTACACCTTC. Its protein is CSVEGQGYGYTF.

This CDR3 reads CASSRKTSGGTNNEQFF. DNA for the CDR3: TGCGCCAGCAGTCGAAAAACTAGCGGGGGGACAAATAATGAGCAGTTCTTC. The V call is TRBV5-1, the J call TRBJ2-1, with 12 bases lining up with TRBD2. The CDR3 is 17 residues long. Trimming at V came to 5 bases and at J to 7 bases, leaving 13 bases not matched to a gene. Germline loops: CDR1 SGHRS, CDR2 YFSETQ.

The V and J genes are TRBV30 and TRBJ2-3; no clear D. CDR3 length: 13 amino acids. The V end lost 7 bases, the J end lost 0 bases, and 11 bases lay between the germline ends. Germline CDR1 reads GTSNPN; CDR2 reads SVGIG (reference sequence). The CDR3 nucleotides read TGTGCCTCCGCTAGATCAAGCACAGATACGCAGTATTTT. Its translation: CASARSSTDTQYF.

This clonotype was recorded at least ten times. V and J are TRBV7-9 and TRBJ2-7, with D uncertain. CDR1 and CDR2 from the germline V gene are SEHNR and FQNEAQ (reference sequence). The V and J ends lost 0 bases and 4 bases respectively, with 7 bases between them. The CDR3 loop spans 13 amino acids. CDR3 bases: TGTGCCAGCAGCTTAGCGAATTTTTACGAGCAGTACTTC. Its protein is CASSLANFYEQYF.

This clonotype turned up a few times. This chain links TRBV12-3 or TRBV12-4 with TRBJ2-7; D gene unclear. The V gene lost 2 bases and the J gene lost 7 bases, with 21 bases spanning the gap. The CDR3 has 16 amino acids. This chain's CDR3 is CASSLSPTSSYNEQYF. CDR3 DNA sequence: TGTGCCAGCAGTTTAAGCCCGACGAGCTCCTACAATGAGCAGTACTTC.

This clonotype was counted ten times or more. The V gene is TRBV27, the J gene TRBJ2-7, with no clear D. Germline lookup yields CDR1 MNHEY and CDR2 SMNVEV (reference sequence). The CDR3 is made up of 11 amino acids. Between the trimmed V and J ends, which lost 4 bases and 1 base, there was a span of 2 bases. The CDR3 loop is CASSWSYEQYF. The CDR3 nucleotides are TGTGCCAGCAGTTGGTCCTACGAGCAGTACTTC.

J is TRBJ2-7 and V is TRBV4-3; D is perhaps TRBD1 (5 bases). The CDR3 is 15 amino acids. V was cut by 1 base and J by 0 bases, with 10 bases left in between. CDR1 LGHNA and CDR2 YSLEER come from the germline V gene. The CDR3 spells CASSQVYDSSYEQYF. The CDR3 nucleotides read TGCGCCAGCAGCCAAGTTTACGACAGCTCCTACGAGCAGTACTTC.

J is TRBJ2-7 and V is TRBV12-3 or TRBV12-4; 9 nucleotides align to TRBD2. CDR3 length: 13 amino acids. J lost 5 bases, V lost 9 bases, and 8 bases had no gene match. The CDR3 DNA follows: TGTGCCAGGAGGCTAGCGGGATCAGACGAGCAGTACTTC. This sequence encodes CARRLAGSDEQYF.

The gene calls are TRBV20-1 and TRBJ1-2; D remains ambiguous. The ends were cut back, 3 bases at V and 6 bases at J, with 14 bases in the middle. The germline V gene encodes CDR1 DFQATT and CDR2 SNEGSKA (reference sequence). CDR3 size: 13 residues. The CDR3 bases are TGCAGTGCTAGCCGACGGGTGGTTGATGGCTACACCTTC. This gives the protein CSASRRVVDGYTF.